This T cell receptor (beta chain) was recovered during a study of blood T cell repertoires in COVID-19 (TCRdb year 2020). With regard to the full study: Samples from collaborators originated in the United States, Italy and Spain and spanned both the acute and convalescent phases of COVID-19. The prospective study material was composed of cDNA or gDNA derived from T cells, B-cell-depleted T cells, or PBMCs. Samples came from the ongoing ImmuneRACE study (first 160 participants) plus 1,254 subjects from 6 global collaborators. Deeply sampled blood TCRbeta repertoires from subjects exposed to, actively infected with, or recovered from COVID-19 were included in the dataset. Nearly every sample came with metadata listing a de-identified subject ID, COVID-19 status, age in years and sex. Where available, HLA class I and class II types were obtained from metadata supplied by the sample provider rather than from assay-based typing. The repertoires were released in a freely available public database meant as a resource for research on the immune response to SARS-CoV-2.

As to this clone: This clone's antigen is unknown. No qualities accompany the bases; no much larger clone lies one base away.

Summary of the overall study and its limitations: How much clinical and demographic metadata was included differed by source and by participant, and the metadata was provided uncurated.

According to the germline V gene, CDR1 reads SGHRS and CDR2 reads YFSETQ. The trim is 2 bases for V and 5 bases for J, with a gap of 8 bases between the germline ends. The CDR3 holds 13 amino acids from the cysteine to the phenylalanine. Only CDR3 DNA is held: 39 bases, read in frame from base 1. Collaborating institutions collected whole blood in K2EDTA tubes following their own protocols. For TCRbeta analysis, collaborators shipped samples in one of three forms: frozen whole blood, isolated PBMCs, or DNA extracted from either of those sample types. TCRbeta CDR3 regions were amplified from genomic DNA using the immunoSEQ Assay, a bias-controlled multiplex PCR. The authors' analysis ran thus. The number of nucleated cells in each sample was estimated by amplification of reference gene primers within the assay. To quantify the absolute abundance of each unique TCRbeta CDR3 rearrangement, sequence reads were collapsed and filtered. For each sample, productive Simpson clonality was calculated as the square root of Simpson's diversity index across productive rearrangements. Drawn from immuneACCESS, this table holds only the in-frame rearrangements with V and J called that TCRdb kept. Clones are partly lost; checked studies trace under half to an unresolved V gene and leave the rest unexplained. That table supplies the V and J calls and clone size; D and trimming were determined from the DNA. The sample has some 230,000 clones on record, around 83% of them singletons. The ten largest clones add up to around 1% of the sample.

The TCR sequence derives from a man aged 35 to 55 with acute or convalescent COVID-19. Recombination connected TRBV5-1 to TRBJ1-5; the best D guess is TRBD1, with 6 bases matching. Sequenced: peripheral blood. The CDR3 amino acid sequence is: CASSLQGDQPQHF. The DNA sequence follows: TGCGCCAGCAGCTTACAGGGTGATCAGCCCCAGCATTTT.